This T cell receptor beta chain stems from a study of breast tumors, draining lymph nodes, adjacent tissues. General study points: Tumor repertoires ranked between lymph nodes and nontumor tissue in diversity, with V and J gene preferences. Data only fit, rather than demonstrated, lymph node origin of most tumor T cells. Data fit most tumor T cells coming from lymph node, expanding in tumor.

V was pared by 4 bases and J by 5 bases, with 14 bases between. This CDR3 comprises 13 residues. Germline loops: CDR1 SQVTM, CDR2 ANQGSEA. This clonotype appeared many times. Its specificity is unknown. Each CDR3 protein is one row after TCRdb ran MiXCR on the multiplex PCR reads. The sample has more than 250,000 distinct CDR3 sequences, around 31% seen once. Samples came from axillary lymph nodes draining the breast cancer. The TCR comes from a female donor with breast cancer. Some clones in this sample may be carry-over from other donors' samples. The sequenced sample consisted of axillary lymph node tissue. The gene calls are TRBV29-1 and TRBJ2-5, with D possibly TRBD1 on 5 matching bases. The chain's CDR3 is CSVVLVSGETQYF. In DNA form, the CDR3 reads TGCAGCGTTGTTCTGGTTTCAGGGGAGACCCAGTACTTC.